The 22 T cell receptor beta chains listed next were all sequenced from one sample in a study of blood T cells in healthy people across ages. A second PCR of 7 to 11 cycles used a sample-barcoded 5' primer and a J-beta primer mix. TCRdb recomputed calls from the 5' RACE reads with MiXCR, one row per CDR3 protein. Of about 1,400,000 distinct CDR3 sequences listed, 59% are singletons. Sequenced sample: blood. The source of these receptors is a man aged 18-30 years in good health.

This CDR3 is CSARRASAKTQHF. The CDR3 DNA sequence: TGCAGTGCTAGAAGGGCTAGCGCGAAGACCCAGCATTTT. The chain recombines TRBV20-1 with TRBJ1-5; D gene unclear. Germline values: CDR1 DFQATT, CDR2 SNEGSKA (reference sequence). This CDR3 has 13 residues. V shed 2 bases and J shed 11 bases, with 16 bases lying between them.

The chain joins TRBV27 to TRBJ1-1; weak D call: TRBD1 (5 bases). The CDR3 contains 13 residues. Germline V gene sequence: CDR1 MNHEY, CDR2 SMNVEV (reference sequence). V lost 9 bases and J 4 bases, leaving 15 bases between the germline ends. The CDR3 loop is CASKVGAITEAFF. As DNA, the CDR3 is TGTGCCAGTAAGGTAGGGGCGATCACTGAAGCTTTCTTT.

The V and J genes are TRBV12-3 or TRBV12-4 and TRBJ2-3; D not certain. V was cut by 7 bases and J by 6 bases, with 8 bases left in between. CDR3 length: 11 amino acids. The CDR3 nucleotides are TGTGCCAGCACTCTTGCCGATACGCAGTATTTT. Its protein product is CASTLADTQYF.

V and J are TRBV27 and TRBJ1-2; a possible D gene is TRBD1 (5 bases). The germline V and J ends were trimmed by 7 bases and 9 bases, with 24 bases remaining between them. Germline CDR1 reads MNHEY; CDR2 reads SMNVEV (reference sequence). The CDR3 covers 15 residues. This CDR3 reads CASNRLGTVRESYTF. CDR3 bases: TGTGCCAGCAATAGACTGGGGACGGTCAGGGAGAGCTACACCTTC.

The rearrangement links TRBV7-8 to TRBJ2-5; 8 nucleotides align to TRBD2. This CDR3 has 13 residues. The J segment lost 3 bases and the V segment lost 6 bases, leaving 3 bases of the junction unmatched. The germline V gene encodes CDR1 SGHVS and CDR2 FQNEAQ. CDR3 residues: CASRPGGKETQYF. The CDR3 region has the DNA TGTGCCAGCAGGCCGGGGGGGAAAGAGACCCAGTACTTC.

This clonotype was counted only a few times. The chain is built from TRBV20-1 and TRBJ2-3, with TRBD2 as a possible D gene (6 bases). CDR1 and CDR2 (germline): DFQATT, SNEGSKA (reference sequence). The V end lost 4 bases, the J end lost 2 bases, and 13 bases lay between the germline ends. This CDR3 is 14 amino acids long. In nucleotides, the CDR3 is TGCAGTGCTACTGCGGGATTACCCACAGATACGCAGTATTTT. This sequence encodes CSATAGLPTDTQYF.

The rearrangement joins TRBV28 to TRBJ1-6; D remains unclear. V gave up 0 bases and J gave up 5 bases, with 11 bases separating them. The CDR3 contains 16 residues. Per the germline V gene, CDR1 is MDHEN and CDR2 is SYDVKM. In DNA, the CDR3 is TGTGCCAGCAGTTTATGGAGGGATTCGAATAATTCACCCCTCCACTTT. It is translated as CASSLWRDSNNSPLHF.

In its sample, this clonotype was seen a few times. This sequence joins TRBV4-1 and TRBJ2-5; TRBD2 might be the D (6 bases). Trimming pared 5 bases from V and 5 bases from J, leaving 15 bases between. Germline V gene sequence: CDR1 MGHRA, CDR2 YSYEKL. This CDR3 contains 14 residues. DNA for the CDR3: TGCGCCAGCAGCGAAGGGTTTGCGGGGGAGACCCAGTACTTC. It yields the protein CASSEGFAGETQYF.

This chain uses TRBV5-1 with TRBJ1-2, with D unclear. Germline lookup yields CDR1 SGHRS and CDR2 YFSETQ. The CDR3 is 15 amino acids. Trimming left V 0 bases short and J 5 bases short, with 14 bases between. The CDR3 reads CASSLDGLPRYGYTF. Written as DNA, the CDR3 is TGCGCCAGCAGCTTGGATGGGCTCCCTCGGTATGGCTACACCTTC.

The V and J genes are TRBV3-1 and TRBJ2-1; tentative D call: TRBD2 (5 bases). Trimming removed 0 bases at V and 15 bases at J, with 18 bases between. CDR3 size: 14 residues. CDR1 LGHDT and CDR2 YNNKEL come from the germline V gene (reference sequence). Written as DNA, the CDR3 is TGTGCCAGCAGCCAAGAGGTGGCCAGCGGCCCTGGGTTCTTC. Translation: CASSQEVASGPGFF.

The J gene is TRBJ2-7, the V gene TRBV20-1, with D perhaps TRBD2 (7 bases). The J call may not be correct, given that the DNA end is closer to TRBJ2-1. This CDR3 comprises 15 residues. Germline V lookup: CDR1 DFQATT, CDR2 SNEGSKA (reference sequence). The CDR3 DNA reads TGCAGTGCTAGAGAGGGGGGGGGCTACCCCAATGAGCAGTTCTTC. Amino acid sequence: CSAREGGGYPNEQFF.

This chain joins TRBV7-2 and TRBJ2-5; 11 bases agree with TRBD2. The CDR3 runs 15 residues. The J segment lost 11 bases and the V segment lost 4 bases, leaving 12 bases of the junction unmatched. The germline gives CDR1 SGHTA, CDR2 FQGNSA. The CDR3: CASSSTSGMRSEQYF. The CDR3 DNA sequence: TGTGCCAGCAGCTCGACTAGCGGGATGAGGAGTGAGCAGTACTTC.

The J gene is TRBJ2-7, the V gene TRBV29-1, with 10 positions matching TRBD2. The CDR3 is 14 amino acids. Unmatched junction bases numbered 4, after V lost 5 bases and J lost 0 bases. Germline V gene lookup returns CDR1 SQVTM and CDR2 ANQGSEA. CDR3 bases: TGCAGCGTTATGGAGCGGGAGGGCTCCTACGAGCAGTACTTC. Its protein product is CSVMEREGSYEQYF.

V and J are TRBV20-1 and TRBJ2-1; TRBD2 agrees at 11 bases. This CDR3 has 14 residues. J lost 6 bases, V lost 2 bases, and 3 bases had no gene match. Germline-derived CDR1 and CDR2 are DFQATT and SNEGSKA (reference sequence). The CDR3 loop reads CSARLLAGANEQFF. The DNA of the CDR3 is TGCAGTGCTAGACTACTAGCGGGGGCCAATGAGCAGTTCTTC.

The genes are TRBV12-1 and TRBJ2-1; the D call in the table, TRBD1, was not verified against the DNA. TRBV12-1 is noted as a pseudogene. There are 15 residues in the CDR3. The DNA for the CDR3 is TGTGCCAGCAGTGCCCCCGGCGGGTTTAGGAATGAGCAGTTCTTC. Translation: CASSAPGGFRNEQFF.

This clonotype has only a few counts. The CDR3 here is CASSPSAMQATYEQYF. The CDR3 region has the DNA TGTGCCAGCAGTCCCTCGGCTATGCAGGCCACCTACGAGCAGTACTTC. V is TRBV12-3 or TRBV12-4 and J is TRBJ2-7; D gene uncertain. V lost 5 bases to trimming and J lost 2 bases, with 19 bases between them. CDR3 length equals 16 residues.

V is TRBV29-1 and J is TRBJ2-2, with TRBD1 identical over 9 bases. Germline V gene sequence: CDR1 SQVTM, CDR2 ANQGSEA. The CDR3 sequence is 13 residues long. The V gene end was trimmed by 7 bases and the J gene end by 4 bases; junction bases not matched to a gene: 4. The DNA for the CDR3 is TGCAGCGGGGGGACAGGGAGCACCGGGGAGCTGTTTTTT. Translating gives CSGGTGSTGELFF.

This chain uses TRBV12-3 or TRBV12-4 with TRBJ2-4; D is possibly TRBD1 (6 bases). The CDR3 consists of 14 residues. Trimming left V 4 bases short and J 7 bases short, with 14 bases between. The CDR3 region has the DNA TGTGCCAGCAGTTCATCTACAGGGACGAACATTCAGTACTTC. Residues: CASSSSTGTNIQYF.

There are a few counts of this clonotype. This chain links TRBV7-2 with TRBJ2-5; 8 positions match TRBD1. The last part of the DNA fits TRBJ2-7 better; the J call may be wrong. CDR1 is SGHTA and CDR2 is FQGNSA in the germline V gene. The CDR3 loop spans 15 amino acids. This chain's CDR3 is CASSQMTGVNHEQYF. Here the CDR3 DNA reads TGTGCCAGCAGCCAGATGACAGGGGTCAACCACGAGCAGTACTTC.

The chain joins TRBV20-1 to TRBJ2-7; possibly TRBD2 for D (7 bases). Germline lookup yields CDR1 DFQATT and CDR2 SNEGSKA (reference sequence). This CDR3 is 18 amino acids long. Trimming left V 0 bases short and J 2 bases short, with 23 bases between. Here the CDR3 DNA reads TGCAGTGCTAGAGATCTCGCACAGGGAACTAGCGCAACCTACGAGCAGTACTTC. It encodes CSARDLAQGTSATYEQYF.

V and J are TRBV20-1 and TRBJ2-5; D is unclear. V shed 5 bases and J shed 2 bases, with 15 bases lying between them. CDR3 length equals 14 residues. The V gene's germline CDR1 is DFQATT and CDR2 SNEGSKA (reference sequence). The CDR3 nucleotides read TGCAGTGCTTGGGTAGGACGGCTACAAGAGACCCAGTACTTC. It specifies CSAWVGRLQETQYF.

This chain uses TRBV5-6 with TRBJ2-2; 7 bases line up with TRBD2. Germline values: CDR1 SGHDT, CDR2 YYEEEE. The CDR3 is 12 residues long. Trimming removed 4 bases from V and 7 bases from J; junction bases left unmatched: 1. The CDR3 DNA sequence: TGTGCCAGCAGCACGGGGGGCGGGGAGCTGTTTTTT. Translated: CASSTGGGELFF. The full variable domain, rest sourced from reference TRBV5-6 and TRBJ2-2, is DAGVTQSPTHLIKTRGQQVTLRCSPKSGHDTVSWYQQALGQGPQFIFQYYEEEERQRGNFPDRFSGHQFPNYSSELNVNALLLGDSALYLCASSTGGGELFFGEGSRLTVL.